Shown below are 25 T cell receptor beta chains from a single sample sequenced in a study of T cell changes during pregnancy in multiple sclerosis. Sequencing used immunoSEQ multiplex PCR; TCRdb keeps in-frame clones, though not all of them. The sample contains about 46,000 clones, 93% of which appear only once. Sequenced here: CD8+ T cells from peripheral blood mononuclear cells, sampled after pregnancy. These receptors all come from a female donor with multiple sclerosis, enrolled in a pregnancy study.

The V gene is TRBV27, the J gene TRBJ2-7, with 9 bases that match TRBD1. This CDR3 has 14 amino acids. Trimming at V came to 4 bases and at J to 2 bases, leaving 3 bases not matched to a gene. Germline CDR1 and CDR2: MNHEY and SMNVEV (reference sequence). The DNA of the CDR3 is TGTGCCAGCAGTTCGGGACAGGGCCCCTACGAGCAGTACTTC. Its translation: CASSSGQGPYEQYF.

The gene calls are TRBV9 and TRBJ1-1; D might be TRBD1 (5 bases). V lost 0 bases to trimming and J lost 4 bases, with 13 bases between them. Germline V lookup: CDR1 SGDLS, CDR2 YYNGEE. The length of the CDR3 is 15 residues. CDR3 amino acids: CASSVEGSGGTEAFF. CDR3 in DNA: TGTGCCAGCAGCGTAGAGGGTTCGGGGGGCACTGAAGCTTTCTTT. The complete variable domain, with remaining parts taken from reference TRBV9 and TRBJ1-1, reads DSGVTQTPKHLITATGQRVTLRCSPRSGDLSVYWYQQSLDQGLQFLIQYYNGEERAKGNILERFSAQQFPDLHSELNLSSLELGDSALYFCASSVEGSGGTEAFFGQGTRLTVV.

The chain uses TRBV30 and TRBJ1-6; TRBD1 is a possible D gene (5 bases). The CDR3 runs 14 residues. Trimming pared 5 bases from V and 7 bases from J, leaving 15 bases between. Germline CDR1 is GTSNPN and CDR2 is SVGIG (reference sequence). In DNA, the CDR3 is TGTGCCTGGGATAAGGGGCAAGGAAATTCACCCCTCCACTTT. Amino acids: CAWDKGQGNSPLHF.

The genes are TRBV10-3 and TRBJ2-5; 13 positions match TRBD2. This CDR3 is 15 amino acids long. Trimming cost V 2 bases and J 5 bases; bases outside gene matches: 2. Germline V CDR1 and CDR2: ENHRY, SYGVKD. CDR3 protein: CAISEGLAGAETQYF. Here the CDR3 DNA reads TGTGCCATCAGTGAGGGACTAGCGGGAGCTGAGACCCAGTACTTC.

This sequence joins TRBV15 and TRBJ2-7; TRBD2 aligns across 10 bases. Germline V gene data show CDR1 as LNHNV and CDR2 as YYDKDF (reference sequence). The CDR3 length is 17 residues. V was pared by 3 bases and J by 6 bases, with 14 bases of the junction left unmatched. CDR3 sequence (DNA): TGTGCCACCAGCAGGCCTCTTATAGCGGGAGGTCGGGGCGAGCAGTACTTC. This encodes CATSRPLIAGGRGEQYF.

V gene TRBV29-1 combines with J gene TRBJ2-3, with 10 nucleotides matching TRBD2. The germline gives CDR1 SQVTM, CDR2 ANQGSEA. The CDR3 consists of 15 residues. V gave up 3 bases and J gave up 10 bases; unmatched junction bases: 13. CDR3 nucleotide sequence: TGCAGCGTTGAGGGTAGCGGGAGGTCGATGTATCCGCAGTATTTT. Its translation is CSVEGSGRSMYPQYF.

The chain uses TRBV7-9 and TRBJ1-1; TRBD1 matches 9 bases. The V gene end was trimmed by 4 bases and the J gene end by 2 bases; junction bases not matched to a gene: 5. The germline CDR1 and CDR2 sequences are SEHNR and FQNEAQ (reference sequence). CDR3 length: 15 amino acids. This chain's CDR3 is CASSYGQGPNTEAFF. The CDR3 DNA is TGTGCCAGCAGCTACGGACAGGGGCCCAACACTGAAGCTTTCTTT.

In DNA, the CDR3 is TGCGCCAGCAGCTTGGATTGGGGCAAAGATACGCAGTATTTT. Encoded protein: CASSLDWGKDTQYF. The rearrangement joins TRBV5-1 to TRBJ2-3; possible D gene TRBD1, 5 bases. The V and J ends lost 0 bases and 5 bases respectively, with 10 bases between them. Per the germline V gene, CDR1 is SGHRS and CDR2 is YFSETQ. The CDR3 has 14 amino acids.

The chain couples TRBV7-9 to TRBJ2-7, with 7 bases lining up with TRBD1. Trimming removed 1 base from V and 4 bases from J; junction bases left unmatched: 10. The CDR3 totals 16 residues. Germline CDR1 is SEHNR and CDR2 is FQNEAQ (reference sequence). This CDR3 is CASSLGPGTAIYEQYF. The CDR3 nucleotides are TGTGCCAGCAGCTTAGGCCCCGGGACAGCAATTTACGAGCAGTACTTC.

The rearrangement joins TRBV2 to TRBJ1-5; possibly TRBD1 for D (5 bases). The CDR3 is made up of 15 amino acids. Trimming pared 3 bases from V and 0 bases from J, leaving 9 bases between. Per germline, CDR1 SNHLY and CDR2 FYNNEI. The CDR3 sequence is CASSEEGYSNQPQHF. CDR3 coding DNA: TGTGCCAGCAGTGAGGAGGGGTATAGCAATCAGCCCCAGCATTTT.

The gene calls are TRBV5-4 and TRBJ2-1, with 8 bases aligning to TRBD1. Germline loops: CDR1 SGHNT, CDR2 YYREEE (reference sequence). Unmatched junction bases numbered 6, after V lost 0 bases and J lost 7 bases. This CDR3 comprises 15 residues. CDR3 loop: CASSLGTGIGNEQFF. CDR3 nucleotide sequence: TGTGCCAGCAGCTTGGGGACAGGGATAGGAAATGAGCAGTTCTTC.

The chain is built from TRBV5-4 and TRBJ2-5; the match to TRBD2 covers 7 bases. The CDR3 is 15 amino acids. J was trimmed by 4 bases and V by 5 bases; bases with no gene match: 11. CDR1 is SGHNT and CDR2 is YYREEE in the germline V gene (reference sequence). This CDR3 is CASSYWAGEAETQYF. CDR3 bases: TGTGCCAGCAGTTACTGGGCGGGAGAGGCAGAGACCCAGTACTTC.

This chain connects TRBV7-9 to TRBJ1-1; maybe TRBD1 (6 bases). This CDR3 contains 12 residues. The V and J ends lost 2 bases and 5 bases respectively, with 6 bases between them. Germline loops: CDR1 SEHNR, CDR2 FQNEAQ (reference sequence). CDR3 DNA sequence: TGTGCCAGCAGCTTAAGGGGGACTGAAGCTTTCTTT. It translates to CASSLRGTEAFF.

The J gene is TRBJ1-5, the V gene TRBV27; no definite D call. The CDR3 covers 17 residues. Germline CDR1 MNHEY, CDR2 SMNVEV (reference sequence). The V gene lost 8 bases and the J gene lost 2 bases, with 22 bases spanning the gap. CDR3 sequence reads: CASALYAGSLGNQPQHF. In DNA, the CDR3 is TGTGCCAGCGCCCTTTATGCGGGATCTTTGGGCAATCAGCCCCAGCATTTT.

J is TRBJ2-1 and V is TRBV7-9, with 7 bases lining up with TRBD2. The V gene's germline CDR1 is SEHNR and CDR2 FQNEAQ (reference sequence). The CDR3 has 12 residues. Trimming at V came to 8 bases and at J to 4 bases, leaving 2 bases not matched to a gene. In nucleotides, the CDR3 is TGTGCCAGCGGAGCGGGGTACAATGAGCAGTTCTTC. Translation: CASGAGYNEQFF.

This clone came up once. The chain is built from TRBV19 and TRBJ1-5; the match to TRBD1 covers 8 bases. The germline V gene encodes CDR1 LNHDA and CDR2 SQIVND (reference sequence). This CDR3 comprises 18 residues. Unmatched junction bases numbered 13, after V lost 4 bases and J lost 2 bases. CDR3 nucleotide sequence: TGTGCCAGTAGTACCCCGGGACAGGCCTGGGGAGGCAATCAGCCCCAGCATTTT. As protein: CASSTPGQAWGGNQPQHF.

As for this clone: Other nucleotide sequences from this sample produce the same CDR3. The CDR3 loop is CASSPGTSSYEQYF. The CDR3 nucleotides are TGTGCCAGCAGTCCCGGGACTAGCTCCTACGAGCAGTACTTC. The V call is TRBV27, the J call TRBJ2-7, with 8 bases identical to TRBD2. This CDR3 is built from 14 residues. V was pared by 5 bases and J by 0 bases, with 3 bases of the junction left unmatched. CDR1 is MNHEY and CDR2 is SMNVEV in the germline V gene (reference sequence).

The V gene is TRBV27, the J gene TRBJ2-2; maybe TRBD2 (6 bases). This CDR3 spans 15 amino acids. Looked up from germline, CDR1 is MNHEY and CDR2 is SMNVEV (reference sequence). Between the trimmed V and J ends, which lost 6 bases and 0 bases, there was a span of 11 bases. CDR3: CASSPGLPNTGELFF. The CDR3, as DNA: TGTGCCAGCAGCCCGGGACTCCCGAACACCGGGGAGCTGTTTTTT.

J is TRBJ2-1 and V is TRBV12-5; D ambiguous. V shed 1 base and J shed 7 bases, with 5 bases lying between them. This CDR3 is 12 amino acids long. Germline V CDR1 and CDR2: LGHNT, FRNRAP. The CDR3 DNA reads TGTGCTAGTGGTTTGGCCTCGAATGAGCAGTTCTTC. Translated, it gives CASGLASNEQFF.

The chain is built from TRBV29-1 and TRBJ2-1; tentative D call: TRBD2 (7 bases). The CDR3 loop spans 15 amino acids. Trimming cost V 0 bases and J 9 bases, with 18 bases left between them. The germline V gene encodes CDR1 SQVTM and CDR2 ANQGSEA. The CDR3 DNA reads as TGCAGCGTTGAAGAGAGGGGGGGTGTCGGTTCTGAGCAGTTCTTC. Protein: CSVEERGGVGSEQFF.

This clone was picked up one time. This sequence joins TRBV7-9 and TRBJ2-2, with D hard to call. The V and J ends lost 1 base and 8 bases respectively, with 8 bases between them. The CDR3 extends over 13 amino acids. Germline CDR1 reads SEHNR; CDR2 reads FQNEAQ (reference sequence). The CDR3 loop is CASSLGGVGELFF. CDR3 nucleotides: TGTGCCAGCAGCTTAGGTGGAGTAGGGGAGCTGTTTTTT.

The chain employs TRBV14 and TRBJ2-7; 9 nucleotides agree with TRBD1. The germline V gene has CDR1 SGHDN and CDR2 FVKESK. This CDR3 has 17 amino acids. Trimming cost V 0 bases and J 3 bases; bases outside gene matches: 9. CDR3 amino acids: CASSQDITGTGRYEQYF. Here the CDR3 DNA reads TGTGCCAGCAGCCAAGACATAACCGGGACAGGGCGCTACGAGCAGTACTTC.

This chain joins TRBV27 and TRBJ2-7; TRBD2 is a possible D gene (5 bases). The CDR3 covers 15 residues. Trimming removed 4 bases at V and 2 bases at J, with 15 bases between. CDR1 is MNHEY, CDR2 SMNVEV, per germline (reference sequence). The CDR3 bases are TGTGCCAGCAGTTCCATTATCGGGATACCCTACGAGCAGTACTTC. Protein product: CASSSIIGIPYEQYF.

The chain employs TRBV6-1 and TRBJ2-1; TRBD2 aligns across 10 bases. Germline assignment: CDR1 MNHNS and CDR2 SASEGT. The J segment lost 10 bases and the V segment lost 6 bases, leaving 12 bases of the junction unmatched. This CDR3 contains 15 residues. As DNA, the CDR3 is TGTGCCAGCAGGCCGGGACTAGCGTTCGTACACGAGCAGTTCTTC. Amino acid sequence: CASRPGLAFVHEQFF.

The chain joins TRBV18 to TRBJ2-3, with D perhaps matching TRBD1 (6 bases). V was pared by 0 bases and J by 0 bases, with 10 bases between. Germline loops: CDR1 KGHSH, CDR2 LQKENI. CDR3 length: 16 residues. The DNA of the CDR3 is TGTGCCAGCTCACCACCCGGGACACCTAGCACAGATACGCAGTATTTT. Protein sequence: CASSPPGTPSTDTQYF.